What follows is one T cell receptor beta chain and its context. The antigen remains undetermined. The protocol was immunoSEQ multiplex PCR, while the TCRdb copy is restricted to in-frame clones and leaves out a portion. In the table there are 25,000 to 30,000 clones, 69% of which are singletons. This CDR3 spans 14 amino acids. With 3 bases clipped from V and 6 bases from J, the junction kept 2 bases outside the gene matches. Germline loops: CDR1 SGDLS, CDR2 YYNGEE. The data were obtained in a study of cytotoxic CD8 clonotypes in ibrutinib-treated CLL. For the study at large: Overall, roughly 25 responses were partial and 2 complete; following median about 68 months, about 15 patients stayed remitted and approximately 12 progressed. Regarding the study as a whole: A difference in sampling times existed between sustained-remission and progressing patients.

The J gene is TRBJ2-2, the V gene TRBV9; 10 bases are a match to TRBD2. The origin of this receptor is a human donor with chronic lymphocytic leukemia. This specimen consisted of PBMCs, obtained after 24 months of ibrutinib treatment. The CDR3 region has the DNA TGTGCCAGCAGCGAGCTAGCGGGGGCCGGGGAGCTGTTTTTT. This translates into CASSELAGAGELFF. The full variable domain, completed using reference TRBV9 and TRBJ2-2, is DSGVTQTPKHLITATGQRVTLRCSPRSGDLSVYWYQQSLDQGLQFLIQYYNGEERAKGNILERFSAQQFPDLHSELNLSSLELGDSALYFCASSELAGAGELFFGEGSRLTVL.